This section outlines one T cell receptor beta chain sequence together with its context. What it binds is unknown. The data were taken from a study of cytomegalovirus exposure and HLA in healthy donors. Study conclusions and caveats: With further analysis later on, most CMV-associated TCR beta chains appeared HLA-restricted.

Use of 60 Vbeta and 13 Jbeta primers characterized the PCR. Data came from immunoSEQ multiplex PCR; TCRdb stores just in-frame clones and leaves some out. Counted here are approximately 120,000 clones, less than 80% occurring once; the ten biggest clones make up less than 4.5%. Germline CDR1 SGHRS, CDR2 YFSETQ. V dropped 3 bases and J dropped 1; count of bases not matched to a gene: 5. This CDR3 comprises 16 residues. The TCR originated in a man aged 25-45 years in good health and CMV-seronegative. Input material: PBMCs. The chain uses TRBV5-1 and TRBJ1-5, with 9 bases identical to TRBD1. CDR3 bases: TGCGCCAGCAGCTCGGGAGGACAGGGGAGCAATCAGCCCCAGCATTTT. This codes for CASSSGGQGSNQPQHF.